This entry concerns a single T cell receptor (beta chain). Its antigen is undetermined. Germline CDR1 and CDR2: SGHAT and FQNNGV. V lost 2 bases, J lost 4 bases, and 11 bases lay in between. This CDR3 is built from 15 residues. The sample is drawn from a study of T cell responses to AZD1222 COVID-19 vaccine. Study-level points and caveats: Regions 160-218 and 743-854 held dominance among vaccine-associated CD4 TCRs, which spanned spike. Just a handful of people given AZD1222 tested seropositive at baseline.

This table comes from immunoSEQ multiplex PCR, and its TCRdb copy is limited to in-frame clones, with some not included. The repertoire holds 150,000 to 190,000 clones, with less than 90% as singletons. The chain joins TRBV11-2 to TRBJ2-2; D ambiguous. The TCR comes from an adult who had recovered from COVID-19. The sequences come from peripheral blood, collected after recovery from COVID-19. The DNA of the CDR3 is TGTGCCAGCAGCTTATTGGCCTTTTCCACCGGGGAGCTGTTTTTT. This translates into CASSLLAFSTGELFF.